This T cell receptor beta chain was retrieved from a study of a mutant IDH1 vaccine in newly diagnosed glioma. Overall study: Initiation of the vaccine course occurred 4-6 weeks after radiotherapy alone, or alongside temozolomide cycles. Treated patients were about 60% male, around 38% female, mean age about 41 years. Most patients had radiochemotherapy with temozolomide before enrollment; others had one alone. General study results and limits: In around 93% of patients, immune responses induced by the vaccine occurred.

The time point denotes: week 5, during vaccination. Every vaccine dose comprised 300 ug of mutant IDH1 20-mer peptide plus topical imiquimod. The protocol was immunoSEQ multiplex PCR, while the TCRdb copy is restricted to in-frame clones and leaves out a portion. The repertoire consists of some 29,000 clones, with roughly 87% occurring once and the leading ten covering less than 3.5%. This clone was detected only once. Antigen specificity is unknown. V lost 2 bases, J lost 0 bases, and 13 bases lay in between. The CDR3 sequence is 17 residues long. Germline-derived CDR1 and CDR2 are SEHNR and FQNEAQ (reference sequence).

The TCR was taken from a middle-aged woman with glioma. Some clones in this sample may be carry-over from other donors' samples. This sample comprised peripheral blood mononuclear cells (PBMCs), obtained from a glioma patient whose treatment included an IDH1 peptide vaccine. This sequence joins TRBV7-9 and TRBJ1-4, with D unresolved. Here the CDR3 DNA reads TGTGCCAGCAGCTTAACGATGGCCCTTGCAACTAATGAAAAACTGTTTTTT. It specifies CASSLTMALATNEKLFF. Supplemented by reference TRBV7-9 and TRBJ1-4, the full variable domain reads DTGVSQNPRHKITKRGQNVTFRCDPISEHNRLYWYRQTLGQGPEFLTYFQNEAQLEKSRLLSDRFSAERPKGSFSTLEIQRTEQGDSAMYLCASSLTMALATNEKLFFGSGTQLSVL.